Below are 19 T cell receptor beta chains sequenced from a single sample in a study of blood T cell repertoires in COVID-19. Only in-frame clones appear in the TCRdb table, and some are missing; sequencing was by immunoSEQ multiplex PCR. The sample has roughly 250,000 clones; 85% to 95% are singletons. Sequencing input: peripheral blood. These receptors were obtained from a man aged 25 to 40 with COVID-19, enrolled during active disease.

The CDR3 DNA sequence: TGTGCCAGCAGCCCCGGGACAGGGAGATCCTACGAGCAGTACTTC. Amino acids: CASSPGTGRSYEQYF. The chain recombines TRBV13 with TRBJ2-7; TRBD1 matches at 9 bases. Unmatched junction bases numbered 6, after V lost 5 bases and J lost 1 base. The V gene's germline CDR1 is PRHDT and CDR2 FYEKMQ (reference sequence). The CDR3 has 15 amino acids.

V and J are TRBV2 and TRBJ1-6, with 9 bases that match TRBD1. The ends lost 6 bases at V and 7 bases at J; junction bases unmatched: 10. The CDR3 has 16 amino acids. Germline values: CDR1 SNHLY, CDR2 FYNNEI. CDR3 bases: TGTGCCAGCAGCCCCCTCTGGGGACAGGGCAATTCACCCCTCCACTTT. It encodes CASSPLWGQGNSPLHF. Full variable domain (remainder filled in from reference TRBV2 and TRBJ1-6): EPEVTQTPSHQVTQMGQEVILRCVPISNHLYFYWYRQILGQKVEFLVSFYNNEISEKSEIFDDQFSVERPDGSNFTLKIRSTKLEDSAMYFCASSPLWGQGNSPLHFGNGTRLTVT.

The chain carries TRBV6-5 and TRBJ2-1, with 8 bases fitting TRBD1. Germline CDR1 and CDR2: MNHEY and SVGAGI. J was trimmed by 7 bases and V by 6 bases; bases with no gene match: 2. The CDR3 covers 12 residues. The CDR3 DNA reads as TGTGCCAGCAGCCGGACAGGGAATGAGCAGTTCTTC. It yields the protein CASSRTGNEQFF.

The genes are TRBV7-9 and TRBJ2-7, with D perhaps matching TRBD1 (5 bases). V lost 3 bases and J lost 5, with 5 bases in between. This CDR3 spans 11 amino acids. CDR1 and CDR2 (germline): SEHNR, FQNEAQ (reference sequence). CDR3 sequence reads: CASSFRDEQYF. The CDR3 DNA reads TGTGCCAGCAGCTTCAGGGACGAGCAGTACTTC.

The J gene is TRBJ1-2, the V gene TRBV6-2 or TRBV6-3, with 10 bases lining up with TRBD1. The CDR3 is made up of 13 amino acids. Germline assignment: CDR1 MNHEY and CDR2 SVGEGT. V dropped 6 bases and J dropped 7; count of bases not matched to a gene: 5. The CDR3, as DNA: TGTGCCAGCAGCCCCGACAGGGGGCTTGGCTACACCTTC. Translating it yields CASSPDRGLGYTF.

In DNA, the CDR3 is TGCGCCAGCAGTGAGTCTGGGAGATATGGCTACACCTTC. The encoded protein is CASSESGRYGYTF. The chain couples TRBV10-2 to TRBJ1-2; no clear D gene. Germline V lookup: CDR1 WSHSY, CDR2 SAAADI. The CDR3 runs 13 residues. The V gene lost 0 bases and the J gene lost 5 bases, with 7 bases spanning the gap.

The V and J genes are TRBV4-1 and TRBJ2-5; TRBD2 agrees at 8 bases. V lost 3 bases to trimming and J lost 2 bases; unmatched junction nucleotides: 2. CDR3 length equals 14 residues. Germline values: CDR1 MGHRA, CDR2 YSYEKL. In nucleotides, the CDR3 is TGCGCCAGCAGCCATCAGCGGGGGCAAGAGACCCAGTACTTC. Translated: CASSHQRGQETQYF.

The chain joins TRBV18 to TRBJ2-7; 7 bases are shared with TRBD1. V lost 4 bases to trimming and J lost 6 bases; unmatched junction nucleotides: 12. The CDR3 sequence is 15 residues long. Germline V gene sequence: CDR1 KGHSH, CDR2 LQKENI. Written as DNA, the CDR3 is TGTGCCAGCTCACGCCCTACAGGGGCAGAGGGCGAGCAGTACTTC. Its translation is CASSRPTGAEGEQYF.

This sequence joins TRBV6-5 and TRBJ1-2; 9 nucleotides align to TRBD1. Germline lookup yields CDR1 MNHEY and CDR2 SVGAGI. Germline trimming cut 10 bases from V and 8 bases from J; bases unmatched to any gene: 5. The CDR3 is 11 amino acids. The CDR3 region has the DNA TGTGCCACACAGGGGGCGCAGGGCTACACCTTC. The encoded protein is CATQGAQGYTF.

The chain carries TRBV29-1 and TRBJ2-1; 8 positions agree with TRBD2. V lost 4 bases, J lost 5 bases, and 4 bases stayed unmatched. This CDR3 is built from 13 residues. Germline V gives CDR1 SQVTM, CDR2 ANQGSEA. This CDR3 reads CSVGGRGDNEQFF. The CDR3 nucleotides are TGCAGCGTTGGCGGGCGGGGGGACAATGAGCAGTTCTTC.

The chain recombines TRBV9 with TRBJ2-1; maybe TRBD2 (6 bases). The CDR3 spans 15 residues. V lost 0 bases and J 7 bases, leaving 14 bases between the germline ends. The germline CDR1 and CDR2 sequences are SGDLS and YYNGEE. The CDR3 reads CASSVDPNRGNEQFF. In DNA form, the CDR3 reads TGTGCCAGCAGCGTAGACCCCAATCGGGGGAATGAGCAGTTCTTC.

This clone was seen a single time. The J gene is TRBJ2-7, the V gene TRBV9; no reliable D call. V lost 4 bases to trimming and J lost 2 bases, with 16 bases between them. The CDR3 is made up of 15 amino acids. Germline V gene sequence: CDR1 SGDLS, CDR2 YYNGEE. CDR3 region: CASSPHLAGTYEQYF. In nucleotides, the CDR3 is TGTGCCAGCAGCCCCCACTTGGCAGGCACCTACGAGCAGTACTTC.

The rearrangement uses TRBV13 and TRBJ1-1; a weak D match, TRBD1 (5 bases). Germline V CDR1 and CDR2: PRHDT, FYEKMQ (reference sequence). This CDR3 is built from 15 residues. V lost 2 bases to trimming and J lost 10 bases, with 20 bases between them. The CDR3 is CASSLSGGSLPGAFF. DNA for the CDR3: TGTGCCAGCAGCTTAAGCGGGGGGTCCCTCCCTGGAGCTTTCTTT.

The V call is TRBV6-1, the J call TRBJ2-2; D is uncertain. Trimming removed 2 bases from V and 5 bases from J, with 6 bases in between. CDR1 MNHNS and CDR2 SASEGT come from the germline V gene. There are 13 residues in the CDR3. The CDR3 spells CASSERVTGELFF. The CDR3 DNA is TGTGCCAGCAGTGAACGGGTTACCGGGGAGCTGTTTTTT.

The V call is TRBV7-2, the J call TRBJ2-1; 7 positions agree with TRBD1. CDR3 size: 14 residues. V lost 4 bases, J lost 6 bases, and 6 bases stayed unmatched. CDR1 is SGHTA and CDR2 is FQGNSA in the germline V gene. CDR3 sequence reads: CASSSQGTANEQFF. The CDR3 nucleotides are TGTGCCAGCAGCTCTCAAGGGACAGCCAATGAGCAGTTCTTC.

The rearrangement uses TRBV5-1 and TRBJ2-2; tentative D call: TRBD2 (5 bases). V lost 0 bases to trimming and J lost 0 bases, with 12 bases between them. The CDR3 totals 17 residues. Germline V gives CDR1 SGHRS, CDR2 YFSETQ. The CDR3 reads CASSLARLLANTGELFF. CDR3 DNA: TGCGCCAGCAGCTTGGCCCGACTACTGGCGAACACCGGGGAGCTGTTTTTT. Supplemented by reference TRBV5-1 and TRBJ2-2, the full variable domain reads KAGVTQTPRYLIKTRGQQVTLSCSPISGHRSVSWYQQTPGQGLQFLFEYFSETQRNKGNFPGRFSGRQFSNSRSEMNVSTLELGDSALYLCASSLARLLANTGELFFGEGSRLTVL.

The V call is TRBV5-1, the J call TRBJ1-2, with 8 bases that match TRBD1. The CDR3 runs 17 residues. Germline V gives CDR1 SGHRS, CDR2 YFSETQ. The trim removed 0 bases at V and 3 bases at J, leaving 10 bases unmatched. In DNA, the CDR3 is TGCGCCAGCAGCTTGGCTCCGACAGGGGCGTCCCACTATGGCTACACCTTC. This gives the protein CASSLAPTGASHYGYTF.

CDR3 loop: CASSRYPGNEAFF. The CDR3 bases are TGTGCCAGCAGCCGGTACCCCGGGAATGAAGCTTTCTTT. J is TRBJ1-1 and V is TRBV5-4; D call uncertain. Per germline, CDR1 SGHNT and CDR2 YYREEE (reference sequence). The CDR3 has 13 residues. With 4 bases removed from V and 7 bases from J, the gap between germline ends came to 14 bases. The entire variable domain, with the rest obtained from reference TRBV5-4 and TRBJ1-1, is as follows: ETGVTQSPTHLIKTRGQQVTLRCSSQSGHNTVSWYQQALGQGPQFIFQYYREEENGRGNFPPRFSGLQFPNYSSELNVNALELDDSALYLCASSRYPGNEAFFGQGTRLTVV.

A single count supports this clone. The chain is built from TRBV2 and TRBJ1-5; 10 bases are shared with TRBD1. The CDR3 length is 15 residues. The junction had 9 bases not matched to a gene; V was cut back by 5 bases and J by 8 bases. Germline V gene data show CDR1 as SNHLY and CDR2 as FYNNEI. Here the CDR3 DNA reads TGTGCCAGCAGTCAGCTTGGGGACAGGGGAAAGCCCCAGCATTTT. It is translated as CASSQLGDRGKPQHF.